This is a list of T cell receptor beta chains from one sample in a study of cytomegalovirus exposure and HLA in healthy donors. Clones were read by immunoSEQ multiplex PCR, and TCRdb kept only the in-frame ones, dropping some. The profile shows about 120,000 clones, 86% of them singletons. Material for sequencing was PBMCs. These receptors all stem from a man younger than 35 in good health and CMV-seronegative. CDR3s include the opening cysteine and the closing phenylalanine or tryptophan. The D gene is left open where the match is weak.

>TRBV2|TRBJ1-5|NA
CASSEARGAGQPQHF
TGTGCCAGCAGTGAAGCCCGGGGGGCCGGTCAGCCCCAGCATTTT
>TRBV6-1|TRBJ1-2|NA
CASSEGYGYTF
TGTGCCAGCAGCGAGGGCTATGGCTACACCTTC
>TRBV7-6|TRBJ2-1|NA
CASSRESWNEQFF
TGTGCCAGCAGTCGGGAGAGTTGGAATGAGCAGTTCTTC
>TRBV6-1|TRBJ1-2|TRBD1
CASRPGQTLYGYTF
TGTGCCAGCAGGCCGGGACAGACTCTCTATGGCTACACCTTC
>TRBV5-1|TRBJ2-1|TRBD2
CASSLEPSGRALRNEQFF
TGCGCCAGCAGCTTGGAACCTAGCGGGAGGGCTCTTAGAAATGAGCAGTTCTTC
>TRBV6-1|TRBJ1-5|NA
CASSARQGVGQPQHF
TGTGCCAGCAGCGCCCGGCAGGGTGTGGGTCAGCCCCAGCATTTT
>TRBV18|TRBJ2-7|TRBD1
CASSPRSGQGSSGEQYF
TGTGCCAGCTCGCCGAGATCGGGACAGGGGAGTTCGGGCGAGCAGTACTTC
>TRBV30|TRBJ1-1|TRBD1
CAWREEQGHTEAFF
TGTGCCTGGAGAGAAGAACAGGGGCACACTGAAGCTTTCTTT
>TRBV6-5|TRBJ2-7|TRBD1
CASSYGTGPYEQYF
TGTGCCAGCAGTTACGGGACAGGTCCCTACGAGCAGTACTTC
>TRBV7-2|TRBJ2-5|NA
CASSLAGSSRVQETQYF
TGTGCCAGCAGCTTAGCCGGCTCCAGTCGGGTACAAGAGACCCAGTACTTC